The sample holds many counts of the clone carrying this T cell receptor (beta chain). Its specificity is unknown. The data belong to a study of human T cells and chemical hapten exposure. Points from the study as a whole: DPC sensitization did not alter TCRs above 1 in 1000 frequency.

Time point reported: pre-sensitization, week 0. Treatment meaning: therapeutic diphenylcyclopropenone sensitization with weekly scalp DPC. In TCRdb, the RACE reads were re-called with MiXCR into one record per CDR3 protein. This sample has 95,000 to 150,000 distinct CDR3 sequences, with 13% found just once. This material consisted of whole blood, taken in connection with sensitization to the hapten diphenylcyclopropenone (DPC). This receptor was identified in a woman under 30 with alopecia areata. Some clones in this sample may be carry-over from other donors' samples.

The CDR3 sequence: CASSQGLAGAETQYF. CDR3 bases: TGCGCCAGCAGCCAAGGACTAGCGGGGGCGGAGACCCAGTACTTC. V and J are TRBV4-3 and TRBJ2-5, with 12 bases lining up with TRBD2. CDR3 length: 15 amino acids. The J segment lost 5 bases and the V segment lost 1 base, leaving 2 bases of the junction unmatched. From germline, CDR1 is LGHNA and CDR2 YSLEER.